Shown below are 24 T cell receptor beta chains from a single sample sequenced in a study of shared clonotypes between healthy human individuals. The assay was immunoSEQ multiplex PCR, and TCRdb's table has in-frame clones only and misses some. This sample has approximately 980,000 clones, with roughly 72% found just once. The sequencing input was memory CD4+ T cells sorted from blood. Subset of the sample: CD45RA-negative fraction. The receptor source for this set is a man between 18 and 29 years old in good health.

The J gene is TRBJ1-2, the V gene TRBV29-1, with D possibly TRBD1 on 6 matching bases. The CDR3 runs to 13 residues. The germline V gene encodes CDR1 SQVTM and CDR2 ANQGSEA. Deletions cut 3 bases from V and 6 bases from J, with 14 bases between. CDR3 coding DNA: TGCAGCGTTGATGCCTACAGGGCAGATGGCTACACCTTC. It codes for CSVDAYRADGYTF. The complete variable domain, with remaining parts taken from reference TRBV29-1 and TRBJ1-2, reads SAVISQKPSRDICQRGTSLTIQCQVDSQVTMMFWYRQQPGQSLTLIATANQGSEATYESGFVIDKFPISRPNLTFSTLTVSNMSPEDSSIYLCSVDAYRADGYTFGSGTRLTVV.

The chain uses TRBV10-3 and TRBJ2-1; 7 positions match TRBD2. The germline V gene encodes CDR1 ENHRY and CDR2 SYGVKD. V lost 6 bases and J lost 5; bases outside the gene matches: 13. This CDR3 comprises 16 residues. CDR3: CAIRKLAGEGNNEQFF. In nucleotides, the CDR3 is TGTGCCATCAGGAAGCTCGCCGGGGAGGGGAACAATGAGCAGTTCTTC.

V and J are TRBV5-1 and TRBJ2-5; 8 bases are shared with TRBD2. J lost 5 bases, V lost 4 bases, and 10 bases had no gene match. The CDR3 length is 15 residues. Germline lookup yields CDR1 SGHRS and CDR2 YFSETQ. CDR3 region: CASSPLTSARETQYF. The CDR3 DNA follows: TGCGCCAGCAGCCCCCTGACTAGCGCCCGGGAGACCCAGTACTTC.

This clone was detected once. This chain connects TRBV4-1 to TRBJ2-2; D unclear. Looked up from germline, CDR1 is MGHRA and CDR2 is YSYEKL. CDR3 length equals 16 residues. V lost 4 bases and J lost 0, with 12 bases in between. The CDR3, as DNA: TGCGCCAGCAGCCTAAGATCCCCGGCGAACACCGGGGAGCTGTTTTTT. Translation: CASSLRSPANTGELFF.

The chain carries TRBV7-2 and TRBJ1-6, with unresolved D. The CDR3 totals 14 residues. Germline values: CDR1 SGHTA, CDR2 FQGNSA. This CDR3 is CAIQEGGVDSPLHF. CDR3 DNA sequence: TGTGCAATCCAAGAGGGTGGGGTTGATTCACCCCTCCACTTT.

The chain combines TRBV25-1 with TRBJ2-1, with 8 bases lining up with TRBD1. V lost 1 base, J lost 6 bases, and 5 bases stayed unmatched. In germline, CDR1 is MGHDK, CDR2 SYGVNS. CDR3 length equals 15 residues. The CDR3 DNA reads as TGTGCCAGCAGTGAATCGCCAGGGGGCGGCAATGAGCAGTTCTTC. It codes for CASSESPGGGNEQFF.

The J gene is TRBJ2-1, the V gene TRBV14; D might be TRBD1 or TRBD2, each matching 5 bases. The CDR3 consists of 13 residues. V lost 0 bases and J 12 bases, leaving 12 bases between the germline ends. Per the germline V gene, CDR1 is SGHDN and CDR2 is FVKESK. CDR3 coding DNA: TGTGCCAGCAGCCAAGATCTAGGGGCGGGGCAGTTCTTC. This codes for CASSQDLGAGQFF.

This clone has a handful of counts. This sequence joins TRBV5-1 and TRBJ1-5; maybe TRBD1 (6 bases). This CDR3 spans 15 amino acids. The V gene lost 4 bases and the J gene lost 0 bases, with 11 bases spanning the gap. The germline V gene encodes CDR1 SGHRS and CDR2 YFSETQ. The CDR3 region has the DNA TGCGCCAGCAGCCCAGGGGTGAATAGCAATCAGCCCCAGCATTTT. Translation gives CASSPGVNSNQPQHF.

With respect to this clone: Other DNA sequences in this sample translate to the same CDR3. This rearrangement joins TRBV25-1 to TRBJ2-3, with a weak D call TRBD1 (6 bases). Trimming pared 3 bases from V and 0 bases from J, leaving 7 bases between. CDR1 is MGHDK, CDR2 SYGVNS, per germline. The CDR3 runs 14 residues. The CDR3 DNA sequence: TGTGCCAGCAGTGATAGGGGGAGCACAGATACGCAGTATTTT. Its translation is CASSDRGSTDTQYF.

This chain joins TRBV6-6 and TRBJ2-5; D is uncertain. CDR3 size: 15 residues. V was pared by 4 bases and J by 5 bases, with 17 bases between. Germline loops: CDR1 MNHNY, CDR2 SVGAGI (reference sequence). The CDR3 reads CASSFSPGKQETQYF. As DNA, the CDR3 is TGTGCCAGCAGTTTTTCCCCCGGCAAGCAGGAGACCCAGTACTTC.

The chain recombines TRBV7-2 with TRBJ2-2, with 8 bases lining up with TRBD2. Germline CDR1 reads SGHTA; CDR2 reads FQGNSA. Trimming took 6 bases from V and 4 from J; bases not matched to a gene: 7. The CDR3 extends over 15 amino acids. The DNA of the CDR3 is TGTGCCAGCAGACGCGGGGGGTCGGGCACCGGGGAGCTGTTTTTT. Amino acids: CASRRGGSGTGELFF.

The chain recombines TRBV7-8 with TRBJ1-5; possibly TRBD1 for D (5 bases). V dropped 3 bases and J dropped 3 bases, with 18 bases sitting between them. The CDR3 has 17 residues. Germline-derived CDR1 and CDR2 are SGHVS and FQNEAQ. The CDR3 spells CASSFSRAGVSNQPQHF. DNA for the CDR3: TGTGCCAGCAGCTTTTCCAGGGCCGGGGTTTCCAATCAGCCCCAGCATTTT.

The chain is built from TRBV9 and TRBJ2-3, with D possibly being TRBD1 or TRBD2 (5 bases each). The CDR3 has 16 residues. The V end lost 0 bases, the J end lost 2 bases, and 13 bases lay between the germline ends. Germline-derived CDR1 and CDR2 are SGDLS and YYNGEE. This CDR3 reads CASSVAQGAYTDTQYF. The CDR3 DNA is TGTGCCAGCAGCGTAGCTCAGGGAGCCTACACAGATACGCAGTATTTT.

The gene calls are TRBV25-1 and TRBJ1-4, with 10 bases identical to TRBD1. The CDR3 is 16 residues long. Looked up from germline, CDR1 is MGHDK and CDR2 is SYGVNS. The trim removed 3 bases at V and 4 bases at J, leaving 5 bases unmatched. The CDR3 DNA reads as TGTGCCAGCAGTGAGGGACAGGGGCTATTTAATGAAAAACTGTTTTTT. Amino acids: CASSEGQGLFNEKLFF.

This clone was seen once. This sequence joins TRBV27 and TRBJ2-1, with D perhaps matching TRBD1 or TRBD2 (6 bases each). Germline CDR1 is MNHEY and CDR2 is SMNVEV (reference sequence). CDR3 length: 15 amino acids. Trimming shortened V by 5 bases and J by 12 bases, and 23 bases separated the two germline ends. DNA for the CDR3: TGTGCCAGCAGTCCAGGGGCGGGGCTAGCCGGGGGGCAGTTCTTC. As protein: CASSPGAGLAGGQFF.

The J gene is TRBJ2-3, the V gene TRBV29-1; D gene unclear. The CDR3 runs 10 residues. V gave up 5 bases and J gave up 4 bases, with 4 bases separating them. Germline values: CDR1 SQVTM, CDR2 ANQGSEA. The CDR3 here is CSVFSDTQYF. The CDR3 DNA sequence: TGCAGCGTTTTCTCAGATACGCAGTATTTT.

The chain uses TRBV30 and TRBJ1-1, with D perhaps matching TRBD1 (5 bases). The length of the CDR3 is 15 residues. Trimming took 2 bases from V and 2 from J, leaving 15 bases between them. Germline CDR1 is GTSNPN and CDR2 is SVGIG (reference sequence). The CDR3 DNA sequence: TGTGCCTGGAGTAGGTTCGGGACGGTTAACACTGAAGCTTTCTTT. As protein: CAWSRFGTVNTEAFF.

The gene calls are TRBV7-2 and TRBJ2-2; D is perhaps TRBD1 (5 bases). CDR3 length: 15 residues. The V and J ends lost 5 bases and 0 bases respectively, with 10 bases between them. Germline assignment: CDR1 SGHTA and CDR2 FQGNSA. This chain's CDR3 is CASSPRQTNTGELFF. CDR3 DNA: TGTGCCAGCAGCCCCCGACAGACGAACACCGGGGAGCTGTTTTTT. The full variable domain, rest sourced from reference TRBV7-2 and TRBJ2-2, is GAGVSQSPSNKVTEKGKDVELRCDPISGHTALYWYRQSLGQGLEFLIYFQGNSAPDKSGLPSDRFSAERTGGSVSTLTIQRTQQEDSAVYLCASSPRQTNTGELFFGEGSRLTVL.

This clone was seen only a few times. The chain has TRBV29-1 and TRBJ1-2; D call uncertain. Trimming cost V 4 bases and J 6 bases, with 12 bases left between them. From germline, CDR1 is SQVTM and CDR2 ANQGSEA. This CDR3 has 12 amino acids. In nucleotides, the CDR3 is TGCAGCGTTGGCAGGTCCCGGGATGGCTACACCTTC. It specifies CSVGRSRDGYTF.

The rearrangement uses TRBV18 and TRBJ2-2; perhaps D is TRBD1 or TRBD2 (5 bases each). The V gene's germline CDR1 is KGHSH and CDR2 LQKENI. There are 16 residues in the CDR3. Deletions cut 5 bases from V and 1 base from J, with 14 bases between. CDR3 protein: CASSSPGRMNTGELFF. The CDR3 coding sequence is TGTGCCAGCTCAAGCCCGGGACGGATGAACACCGGGGAGCTGTTTTTT.

V and J are TRBV5-4 and TRBJ2-3; 7 nucleotides line up with TRBD1. The CDR3 consists of 15 residues. Germline V lookup: CDR1 SGHNT, CDR2 YYREEE (reference sequence). V trimming: 0 bases; J trimming: 3 bases; junction bases outside the gene matches: 4. CDR3 loop: CASSLDRGSTDTQYF. CDR3 nucleotide sequence: TGTGCCAGCAGCTTGGACAGGGGTTCGACAGATACGCAGTATTTT. Looking up the rest from reference TRBV5-4 and TRBJ2-3 gives the full variable domain: ETGVTQSPTHLIKTRGQQVTLRCSSQSGHNTVSWYQQALGQGPQFIFQYYREEENGRGNFPPRFSGLQFPNYSSELNVNALELDDSALYLCASSLDRGSTDTQYFGPGTRLTVL.

This chain connects TRBV4-1 to TRBJ2-3, with TRBD1 as a possible D gene (5 bases). Germline-derived CDR1 and CDR2 are MGHRA and YSYEKL. The CDR3 has 15 residues. With 1 base removed from V and 2 bases from J, the gap between germline ends came to 10 bases. The CDR3 reads CASSQGTSTTDTQYF. The CDR3 DNA follows: TGCGCCAGCAGCCAAGGGACATCGACCACAGATACGCAGTATTTT.

With respect to this clone: One end of the junction varies from germline; a read error may be responsible. The chain links TRBV2 to TRBJ1-2; the D gene is possibly TRBD1 (5 bases). CDR1 is SNHLY and CDR2 is FYNNEI in the germline V gene. This CDR3 has 12 amino acids. CDR3 nucleotides: TGTGCCAGCAGTGAGAACGAAAGGGGCTACCCCTTC. This sequence encodes CASSENERGYPF.

The chain links TRBV7-9 to TRBJ1-4; D perhaps matches TRBD1 (6 bases). Trimming took off 7 bases at V and 0 bases at J, with 21 bases between the two ends. This CDR3 contains 18 residues. CDR1 and CDR2 from the germline V gene are SEHNR and FQNEAQ (reference sequence). CDR3 loop: CASKTRPREGATNEKLFF. The DNA of the CDR3 is TGTGCCAGCAAAACTCGGCCACGGGAGGGGGCAACTAATGAAAAACTGTTTTTT.